This T cell receptor (beta chain) was recorded in a study of a mutant IDH1 vaccine in newly diagnosed glioma. Turning to the study itself: The vaccination schedule gave patients eight doses in weeks 1, 3, 5, 7, 11, 15, 19 and 23. First vaccine doses came 4-6 weeks after radiotherapy alone, or with temozolomide cycles.

Time point: week 11, during vaccination. Doses consisted of 300 ug of mutant IDH1 20-mer peptide each, paired with topical imiquimod. Sequencing was performed with immunoSEQ multiplex PCR; in TCRdb, only in-frame clones are kept and a portion is missing. Here the sample spans roughly 130,000 clones, around four fifths being singletons. With respect to this clone: Its antigen is unidentified.

The specimen comprised PBMCs, sampled from a glioma patient whose treatment included an IDH1 peptide vaccine. The TCR sequence derives from a middle-aged man with glioma.

CDR3 amino acids: CASSLTTGRGETQYF. The CDR3 DNA reads as TGTGCCAGCAGCTTAACGACAGGTAGAGGGGAGACCCAGTACTTC. The chain employs TRBV11-1 and TRBJ2-5, with a possible D match to TRBD1 (6 bases). CDR1 and CDR2 from the germline V gene are SGHAT and FQDESV (reference sequence). The V end was cut by 2 bases, the J end by 5 bases, with 15 bases between. CDR3 size: 15 residues.